This T cell receptor (beta chain) comes out of a study of T cells in women clearing cervical HPV infection. Produced via immunoSEQ multiplex PCR; TCRdb's table is partial and in-frame only. The sample has tens of thousands of clones. From germline, CDR1 is GTSNPN and CDR2 SVGIG (reference sequence). The CDR3 contains 14 residues. V was clipped by 2 bases and J by 2 bases, with 10 bases between them. Turning to this clone: Its antigen remains unknown. With the read ending 3 residues before the CDR3 end, the germline J gene is used to fill in that end.

Points from the study as a whole: Controls had more TRBV6-7 (about 0.16%) than cases (around 0.11%). CIN3+ cases had significantly higher TCR repertoire richness than controls, but evenness did not differ. Richness differences could reflect unmeasured T-cell content per sample.

The rearrangement links TRBV30 to TRBJ1-3; D gene ambiguous. Material: blood buffy coat. This TCR was recovered from a woman aged 18 to 75 with a cervical HPV16 infection that either progressed to CIN3+ or cleared (not recorded which). The CDR3: CAWSPTSTGNTIYF. The CDR3 DNA, read in part, is TGTGCCTGGAGTCCCACAAGTACTGGAAACACC.